This is a list of T cell receptor beta chains from one sample in a study of T cells in tumors after PD-1 blockade. The repertoire was sequenced with immunoSEQ multiplex PCR; TCRdb's copy has only in-frame clones and lacks some. The profile shows roughly 8,200 clones, around two thirds of them singletons. Material: tumor tissue, obtained after anti-PD-1 treatment. Receptors were obtained from a human donor with basal cell carcinoma. Both conserved end residues are part of each CDR3. Fields, in order: J gene, V gene, clone size, D gene, CDR3 protein, CDR3 DNA. The D gene is left open where the match is weak. Clone size is stated in some rows and not others, as once, few, many or a class when expanded.

TRBJ2-1	TRBV2	-	-	CASSPLSLTGGNNEQFF	TGTGCCAGCAGTCCACTGTCTCTGACAGGTGGAAACAATGAGCAGTTCTTC
TRBJ2-3	TRBV6-4	-	-	CASSDSGPDTQYF	TGTGCCAGCAGTGACTCGGGGCCAGATACGCAGTATTTT
TRBJ2-7	TRBV7-9	once	TRBD2	CASSFSGGASYEQYF	TGTGCCAGCAGTTTTAGCGGGGGGGCTTCCTACGAGCAGTACTTC
TRBJ1-5	TRBV27	-	TRBD1	CASSDRAGQPQHF	TGTGCCAGCAGCGACAGGGCCGGACAGCCCCAGCATTTT
TRBJ2-5	TRBV29-1	-	TRBD2	CSFRLAGRTETQYF	TGCAGCTTTCGACTAGCGGGGAGGACTGAGACCCAGTACTTC
TRBJ2-7	TRBV5-1	-	-	CASSPGDKRTYEQYF	TGCGCCAGCAGCCCGGGTGATAAAAGAACCTACGAGCAGTACTTC
TRBJ2-5	TRBV5-4	-	-	CASSPRDYRQETQYF	TGTGCCAGCAGCCCGCGAGACTACCGCCAAGAGACCCAGTACTTC
TRBJ1-1	TRBV18	once	TRBD1	CASSYRGSDTEAFF	TGTGCCAGCTCCTACAGGGGATCAGACACTGAAGCTTTCTTT
TRBJ2-7	TRBV15	-	-	CATSRDKRNYEQYF	TGTGCCACCAGCAGAGATAAGAGAAACTACGAGCAGTACTTC
TRBJ1-2	TRBV6-1	-	-	CASSETGGQGGGYTF	TGTGCCAGCAGTGAAACTGGGGGGCAGGGTGGCGGCTACACCTTC
TRBJ2-7	TRBV5-8	-	-	CASSLVSDEQYF	TGTGCCAGCAGCTTAGTTTCGGACGAGCAGTACTTC
TRBJ1-2	TRBV2	-	-	CASRRGPTANYGYTF	TGTGCCAGCAGGAGGGGACCGACAGCTAACTATGGCTACACCTTC
TRBJ1-1	TRBV9	few	TRBD1	CASSPRDRSNTEAFF	TGTGCCAGCAGCCCCCGGGACAGGTCGAACACTGAAGCTTTCTTT
TRBJ2-3	TRBV9	-	TRBD2	CASSVAGGGSDTQYF	TGTGCCAGCAGCGTAGCGGGGGGTGGGTCAGATACGCAGTATTTT
TRBJ2-3	TRBV25-1	-	TRBD2	CASSAGVAGGFDTQYF	TGTGCCAGCAGCGCGGGGGTAGCGGGGGGATTCGATACGCAGTATTTT
TRBJ1-1	TRBV2	-	-	CAKVNTEAFF	TGTGCCAAAGTGAACACTGAAGCTTTCTTT
TRBJ2-1	TRBV15	-	-	CATSRDPGPGTYNEQFF	TGTGCCACCAGCAGAGATCCGGGTCCTGGCACCTACAATGAGCAGTTCTTC
TRBJ1-3	TRBV2	-	-	CASRYDSSGNTIYF	TGTGCCAGCCGATATGACAGCTCTGGAAACACCATATATTTT
TRBJ2-7	TRBV15	-	-	CATSRARVSPYEQYF	TGTGCCACCAGCAGAGCCAGAGTATCTCCCTACGAGCAGTACTTC
TRBJ1-5	TRBV6-2/TRBV6-3	few	-	CASSFGQGQPQHF	TGTGCCAGCAGTTTCGGTCAGGGTCAGCCCCAGCATTTT
TRBJ1-5	TRBV25-1	-	TRBD1	CASSPGQGIGQPQHF	TGTGCCAGCAGCCCGGGACAGGGGATAGGGCAGCCCCAGCATTTT
TRBJ1-5	TRBV25-1	-	-	CASSEFGNQPQHF	TGTGCCAGCAGTGAATTTGGAAATCAGCCCCAGCATTTT
TRBJ1-2	TRBV27	-	-	CASSPNALKNYGYTF	TGTGCCAGCAGTCCCAACGCGTTGAAGAACTATGGCTACACCTTC
TRBJ1-1	TRBV14	-	-	CASSRLIGTATEAFF	TGTGCCAGCAGCCGGTTGATTGGGACGGCCACTGAAGCTTTCTTT
TRBJ1-1	TRBV7-3	-	-	CASSLAGGPGNTNTEAFF	TGTGCCAGCAGTCTAGCTGGTGGGCCAGGGAATACGAACACTGAAGCTTTCTTT
TRBJ1-3	TRBV30	-	TRBD1	CAWKQGASGNTIYF	TGTGCCTGGAAACAGGGGGCCTCTGGAAACACCATATATTTT
TRBJ2-5	TRBV3-1/TRBV3-2	-	-	CASSQGPGASETQYF	TGTGCCAGCAGCCAAGGCCCGGGGGCCAGTGAGACCCAGTACTTC
TRBJ1-2	TRBV6-2/TRBV6-3	-	-	CASSYWFPDKTSNYGYTF	TGTGCCAGCAGTTATTGGTTTCCCGACAAGACCTCTAACTATGGCTACACCTTC
TRBJ2-2	TRBV2	-	TRBD2	CASLGGGRTGELFF	TGTGCCAGCCTTGGCGGGGGTCGGACCGGGGAGCTGTTTTTT
TRBJ1-1	TRBV9	-	-	CASSVEMGGGDTEAFF	TGTGCCAGCAGCGTAGAGATGGGCGGAGGGGACACTGAAGCTTTCTTT
TRBJ1-1	TRBV7-2	few	-	CASSLAGQRDTEAFF	TGTGCCAGCAGCTTAGCGGGGCAGAGGGACACTGAAGCTTTCTTT
TRBJ1-6	TRBV7-9	-	-	CASSPSSYNSPLHF	TGTGCCAGCAGCCCGAGCTCCTATAATTCACCCCTCCACTTT
TRBJ2-1	TRBV19	-	-	CASRGQNDNEQFF	TGTGCCAGTAGGGGTCAAAACGACAATGAGCAGTTCTTC
TRBJ1-6	TRBV15	few	-	CATGGGGVGNSPLHF	TGTGCCACCGGTGGAGGGGGGGTGGGGAATTCACCCCTCCACTTT